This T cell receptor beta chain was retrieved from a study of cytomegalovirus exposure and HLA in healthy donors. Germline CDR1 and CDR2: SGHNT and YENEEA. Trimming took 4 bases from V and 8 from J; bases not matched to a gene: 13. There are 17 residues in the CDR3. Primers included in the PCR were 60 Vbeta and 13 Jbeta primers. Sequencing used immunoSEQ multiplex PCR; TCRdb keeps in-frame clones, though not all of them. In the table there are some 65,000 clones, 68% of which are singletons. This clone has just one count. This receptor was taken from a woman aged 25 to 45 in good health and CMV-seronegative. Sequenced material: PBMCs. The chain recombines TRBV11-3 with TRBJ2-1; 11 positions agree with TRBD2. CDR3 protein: CASSSTGTSGIGYEQFF. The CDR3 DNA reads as TGTGCCAGCAGCTCGACCGGGACTAGCGGCATTGGGTATGAGCAGTTCTTC.